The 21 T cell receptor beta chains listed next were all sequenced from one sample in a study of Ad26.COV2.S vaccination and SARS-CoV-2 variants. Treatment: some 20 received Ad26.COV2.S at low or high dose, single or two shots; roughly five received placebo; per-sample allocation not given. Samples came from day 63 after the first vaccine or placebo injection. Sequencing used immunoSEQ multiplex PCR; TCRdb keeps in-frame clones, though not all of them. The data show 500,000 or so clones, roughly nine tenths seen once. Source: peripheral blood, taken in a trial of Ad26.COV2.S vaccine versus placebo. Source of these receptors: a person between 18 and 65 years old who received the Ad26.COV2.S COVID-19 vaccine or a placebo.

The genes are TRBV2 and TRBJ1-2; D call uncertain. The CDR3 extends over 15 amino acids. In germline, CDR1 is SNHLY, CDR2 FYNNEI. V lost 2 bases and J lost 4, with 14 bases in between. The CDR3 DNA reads TGTGCCAGCAGTGAATTGGGCAGGAGCACCTATGGCTACACCTTC. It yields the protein CASSELGRSTYGYTF.

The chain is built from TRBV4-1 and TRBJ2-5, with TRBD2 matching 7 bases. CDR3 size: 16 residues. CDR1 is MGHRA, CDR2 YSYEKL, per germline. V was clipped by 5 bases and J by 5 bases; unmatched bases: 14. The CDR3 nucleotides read TGCGCCAGCAGCTTCGGGCCCGTCCCCGGGAGGGAGACCCAGTACTTC. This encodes CASSFGPVPGRETQYF.

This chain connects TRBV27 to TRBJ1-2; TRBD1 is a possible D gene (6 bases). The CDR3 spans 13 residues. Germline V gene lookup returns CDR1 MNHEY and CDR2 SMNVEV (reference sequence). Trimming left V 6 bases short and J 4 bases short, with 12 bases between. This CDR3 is CASSPGTLYGYTF. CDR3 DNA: TGTGCCAGCAGCCCCGGGACACTCTATGGCTACACCTTC.

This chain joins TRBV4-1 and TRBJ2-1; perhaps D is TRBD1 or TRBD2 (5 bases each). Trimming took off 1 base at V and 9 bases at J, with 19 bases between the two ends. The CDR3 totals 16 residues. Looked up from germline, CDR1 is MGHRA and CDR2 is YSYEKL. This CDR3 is CASSQVFPGLVSEQFF. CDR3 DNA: TGCGCCAGCAGCCAAGTTTTCCCGGGGCTAGTCAGTGAGCAGTTCTTC.

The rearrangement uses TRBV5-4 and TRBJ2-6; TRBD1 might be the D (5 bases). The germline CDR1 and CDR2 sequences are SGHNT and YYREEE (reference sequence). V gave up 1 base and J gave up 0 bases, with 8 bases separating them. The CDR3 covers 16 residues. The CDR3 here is CASSLKGNSGANVLTF. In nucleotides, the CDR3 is TGTGCCAGCAGCTTGAAGGGGAACTCTGGGGCCAACGTCCTGACTTTC.

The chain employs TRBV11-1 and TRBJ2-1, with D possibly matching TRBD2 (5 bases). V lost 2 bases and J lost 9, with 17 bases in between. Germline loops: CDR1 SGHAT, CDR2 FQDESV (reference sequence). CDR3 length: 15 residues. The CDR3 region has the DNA TGTGCCAGCAGCTTACTCCTAGCCCTACCCAGTGAGCAGTTCTTC. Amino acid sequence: CASSLLLALPSEQFF.

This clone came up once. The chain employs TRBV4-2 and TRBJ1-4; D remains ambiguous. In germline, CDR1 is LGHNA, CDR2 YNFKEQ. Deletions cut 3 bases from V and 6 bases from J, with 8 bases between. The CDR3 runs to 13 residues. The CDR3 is CASSQLLHEKLFF. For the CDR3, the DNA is TGTGCCAGCAGCCAGCTCCTCCATGAAAAACTGTTTTTT.

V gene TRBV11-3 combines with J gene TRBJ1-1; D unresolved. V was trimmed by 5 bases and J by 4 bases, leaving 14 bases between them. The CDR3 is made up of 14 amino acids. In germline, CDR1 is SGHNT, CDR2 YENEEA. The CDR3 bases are TGTGCCAGCAGCAACAAAGTATTGAGCACTGAAGCTTTCTTT. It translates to CASSNKVLSTEAFF.

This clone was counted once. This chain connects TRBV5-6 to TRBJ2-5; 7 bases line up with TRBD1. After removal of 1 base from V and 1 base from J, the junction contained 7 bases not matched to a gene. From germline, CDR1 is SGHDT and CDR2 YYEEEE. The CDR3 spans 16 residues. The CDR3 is CASSLWGRDSQETQYF. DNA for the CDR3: TGTGCCAGCAGCTTGTGGGGTCGGGACAGCCAAGAGACCCAGTACTTC.

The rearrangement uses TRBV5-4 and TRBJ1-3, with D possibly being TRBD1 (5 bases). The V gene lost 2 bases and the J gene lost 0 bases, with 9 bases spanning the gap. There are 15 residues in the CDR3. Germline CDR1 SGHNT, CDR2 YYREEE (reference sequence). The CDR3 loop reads CASSFGDSSGNTIYF. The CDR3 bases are TGTGCCAGCAGCTTTGGGGACTCCTCTGGAAACACCATATATTTT.

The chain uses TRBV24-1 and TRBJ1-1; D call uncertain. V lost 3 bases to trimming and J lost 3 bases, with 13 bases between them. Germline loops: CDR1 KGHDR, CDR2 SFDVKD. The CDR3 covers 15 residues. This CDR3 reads CATSDPRLGDTEAFF. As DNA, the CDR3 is TGTGCCACCAGTGATCCTCGCTTGGGCGACACTGAAGCTTTCTTT.

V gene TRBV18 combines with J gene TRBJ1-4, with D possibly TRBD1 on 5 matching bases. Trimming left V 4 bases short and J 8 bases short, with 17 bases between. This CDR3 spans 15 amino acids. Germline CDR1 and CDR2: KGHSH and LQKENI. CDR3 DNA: TGTGCCAGCTCACGAGGGACCGATAGTCAGGAAAAACTGTTTTTT. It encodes CASSRGTDSQEKLFF.

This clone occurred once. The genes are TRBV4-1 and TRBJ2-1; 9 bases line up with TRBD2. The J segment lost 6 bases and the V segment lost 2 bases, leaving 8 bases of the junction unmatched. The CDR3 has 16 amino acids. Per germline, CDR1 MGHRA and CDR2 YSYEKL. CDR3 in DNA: TGCGCCAGCAGCCAACCGACTAGCGGACTTTTCAATGAGCAGTTCTTC. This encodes CASSQPTSGLFNEQFF.

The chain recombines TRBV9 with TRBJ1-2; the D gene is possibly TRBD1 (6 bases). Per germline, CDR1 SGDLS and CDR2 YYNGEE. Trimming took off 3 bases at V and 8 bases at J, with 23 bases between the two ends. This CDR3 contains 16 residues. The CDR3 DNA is TGTGCCAGCAGCGAATGGCCGGGACAAAAAACGGGGGGCTACACCTTC. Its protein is CASSEWPGQKTGGYTF.

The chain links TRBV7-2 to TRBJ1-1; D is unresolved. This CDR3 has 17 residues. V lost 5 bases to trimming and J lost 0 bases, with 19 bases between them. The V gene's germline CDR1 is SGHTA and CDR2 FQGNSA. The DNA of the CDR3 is TGTGCCAGCAGCATCGGGAGGGCCTATGGCATGAACACTGAAGCTTTCTTT. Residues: CASSIGRAYGMNTEAFF.

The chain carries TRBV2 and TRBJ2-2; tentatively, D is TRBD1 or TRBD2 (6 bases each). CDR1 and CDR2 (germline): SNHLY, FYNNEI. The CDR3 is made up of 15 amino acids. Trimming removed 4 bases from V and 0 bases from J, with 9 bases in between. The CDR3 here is CASSGGAPNTGELFF. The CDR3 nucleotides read TGTGCCAGCAGTGGGGGGGCCCCGAACACCGGGGAGCTGTTTTTT. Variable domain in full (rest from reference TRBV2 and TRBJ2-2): EPEVTQTPSHQVTQMGQEVILRCVPISNHLYFYWYRQILGQKVEFLVSFYNNEISEKSEIFDDQFSVERPDGSNFTLKIRSTKLEDSAMYFCASSGGAPNTGELFFGEGSRLTVL.

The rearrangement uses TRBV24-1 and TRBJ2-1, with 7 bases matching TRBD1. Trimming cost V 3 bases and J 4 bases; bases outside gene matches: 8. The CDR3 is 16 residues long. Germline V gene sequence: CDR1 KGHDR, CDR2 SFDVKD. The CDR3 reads CATSDTGTVSYNEQFF. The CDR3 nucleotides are TGTGCCACCAGTGATACCGGGACAGTGTCATACAATGAGCAGTTCTTC.

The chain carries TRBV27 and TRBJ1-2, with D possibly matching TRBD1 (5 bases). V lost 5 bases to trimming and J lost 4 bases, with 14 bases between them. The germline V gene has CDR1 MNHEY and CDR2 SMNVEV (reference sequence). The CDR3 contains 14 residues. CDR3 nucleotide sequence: TGTGCCAGCAGTCCGATTCGACAGAGCTATGGCTACACCTTC. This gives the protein CASSPIRQSYGYTF.

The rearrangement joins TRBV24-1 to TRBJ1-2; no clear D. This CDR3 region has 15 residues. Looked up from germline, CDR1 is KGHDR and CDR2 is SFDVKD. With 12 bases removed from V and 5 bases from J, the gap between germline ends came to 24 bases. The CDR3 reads CAPLKRVSLTYGYTF. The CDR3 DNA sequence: TGTGCCCCGTTAAAGAGAGTCTCGCTAACATATGGCTACACCTTC.

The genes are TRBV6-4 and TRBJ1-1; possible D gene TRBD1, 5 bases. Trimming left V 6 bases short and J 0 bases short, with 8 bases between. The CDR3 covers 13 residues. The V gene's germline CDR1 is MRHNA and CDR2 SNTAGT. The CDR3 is CASRQGLNTEAFF. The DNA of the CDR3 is TGTGCCAGCAGGCAGGGACTGAACACTGAAGCTTTCTTT.

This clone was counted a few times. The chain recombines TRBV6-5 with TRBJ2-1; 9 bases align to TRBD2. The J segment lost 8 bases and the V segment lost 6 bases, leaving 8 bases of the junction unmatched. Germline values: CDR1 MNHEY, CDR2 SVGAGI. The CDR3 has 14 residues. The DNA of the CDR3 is TGTGCCAGCAGCAGGACTAGCGCCCCAGATGAGCAGTTCTTC. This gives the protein CASSRTSAPDEQFF.